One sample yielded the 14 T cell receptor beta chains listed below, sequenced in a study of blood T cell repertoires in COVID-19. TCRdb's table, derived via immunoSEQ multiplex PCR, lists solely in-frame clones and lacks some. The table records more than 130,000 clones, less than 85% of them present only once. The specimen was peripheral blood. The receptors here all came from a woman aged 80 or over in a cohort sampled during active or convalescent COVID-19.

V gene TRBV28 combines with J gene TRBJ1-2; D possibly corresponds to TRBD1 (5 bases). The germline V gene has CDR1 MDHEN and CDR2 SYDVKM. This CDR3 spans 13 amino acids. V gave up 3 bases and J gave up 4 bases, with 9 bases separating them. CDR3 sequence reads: CASSFDRSYGYTF. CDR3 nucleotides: TGTGCCAGCAGTTTCGACAGATCCTATGGCTACACCTTC.

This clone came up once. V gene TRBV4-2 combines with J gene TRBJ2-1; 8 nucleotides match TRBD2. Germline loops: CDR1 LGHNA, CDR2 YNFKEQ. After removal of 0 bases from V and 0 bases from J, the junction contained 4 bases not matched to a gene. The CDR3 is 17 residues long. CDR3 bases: TGTGCCAGCAGCCAAGATCAGGCGGGGGGCTCCTACAATGAGCAGTTCTTC. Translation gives CASSQDQAGGSYNEQFF.

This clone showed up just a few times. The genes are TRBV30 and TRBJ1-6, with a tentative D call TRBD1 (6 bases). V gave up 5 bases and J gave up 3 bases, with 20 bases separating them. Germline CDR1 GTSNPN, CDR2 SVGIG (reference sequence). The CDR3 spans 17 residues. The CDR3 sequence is CAWLPGTFHVYNSPLHF. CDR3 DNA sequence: TGTGCCTGGCTTCCTGGGACATTCCATGTCTATAATTCACCCCTCCACTTT.

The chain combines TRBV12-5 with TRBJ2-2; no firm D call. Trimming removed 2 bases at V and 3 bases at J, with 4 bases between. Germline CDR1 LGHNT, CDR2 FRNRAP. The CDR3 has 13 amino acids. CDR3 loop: CASGLPDTGELFF. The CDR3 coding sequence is TGTGCTAGTGGTTTGCCCGACACCGGGGAGCTGTTTTTT.

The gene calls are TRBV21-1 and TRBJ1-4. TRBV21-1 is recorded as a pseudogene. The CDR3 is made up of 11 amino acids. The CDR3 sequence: CAPRVREKLFF. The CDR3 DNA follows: TGTGCCCCCCGGGTTCGTGAAAAACTGTTTTTT.

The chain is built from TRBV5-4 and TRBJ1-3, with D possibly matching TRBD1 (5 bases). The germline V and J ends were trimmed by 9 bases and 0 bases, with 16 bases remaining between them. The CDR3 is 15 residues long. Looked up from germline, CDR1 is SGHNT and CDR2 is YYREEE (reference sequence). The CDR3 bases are TGTGCCATCTCGGCACAGGACCTCTCTGGAAACACCATATATTTT. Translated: CAISAQDLSGNTIYF.

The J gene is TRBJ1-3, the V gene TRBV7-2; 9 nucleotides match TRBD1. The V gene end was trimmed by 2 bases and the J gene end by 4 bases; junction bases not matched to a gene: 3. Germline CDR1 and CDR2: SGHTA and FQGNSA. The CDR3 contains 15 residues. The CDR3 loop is CASSLYRGQGNTIYF. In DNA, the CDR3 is TGTGCCAGCAGCTTATACAGGGGGCAAGGAAACACCATATATTTT.

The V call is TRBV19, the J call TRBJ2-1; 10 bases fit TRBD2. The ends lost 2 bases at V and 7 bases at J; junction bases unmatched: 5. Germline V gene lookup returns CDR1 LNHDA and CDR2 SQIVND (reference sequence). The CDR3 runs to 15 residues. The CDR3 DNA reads TGTGCCAGTAGTATAACCAGCGGGGGGGCTAATGAGCAGTTCTTC. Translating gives CASSITSGGANEQFF.

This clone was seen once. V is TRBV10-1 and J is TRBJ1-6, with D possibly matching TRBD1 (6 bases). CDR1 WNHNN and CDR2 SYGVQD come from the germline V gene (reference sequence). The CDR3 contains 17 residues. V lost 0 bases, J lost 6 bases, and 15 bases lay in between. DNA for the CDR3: TGCGCCAGCAGTGAGTCGGCAGGGACAACCTCTAATTCACCCCTCCACTTT. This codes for CASSESAGTTSNSPLHF.

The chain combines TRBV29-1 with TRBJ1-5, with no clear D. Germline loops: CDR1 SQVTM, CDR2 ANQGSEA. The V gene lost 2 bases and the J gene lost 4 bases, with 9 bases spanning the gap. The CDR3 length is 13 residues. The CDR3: CSVEITANQPQHF. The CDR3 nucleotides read TGCAGCGTTGAAATAACAGCAAATCAGCCCCAGCATTTT.

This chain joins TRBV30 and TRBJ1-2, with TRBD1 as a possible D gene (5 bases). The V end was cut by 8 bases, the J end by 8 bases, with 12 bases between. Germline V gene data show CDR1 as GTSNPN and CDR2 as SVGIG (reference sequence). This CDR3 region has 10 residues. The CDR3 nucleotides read TGTGCCGGGGGGTTGAGGGGCTACACCTTC. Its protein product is CAGGLRGYTF.

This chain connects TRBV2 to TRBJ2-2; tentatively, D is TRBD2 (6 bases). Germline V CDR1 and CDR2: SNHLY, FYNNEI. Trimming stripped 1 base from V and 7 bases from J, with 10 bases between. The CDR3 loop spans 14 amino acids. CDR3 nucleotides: TGTGCCAGCAGTGAAGGGACTATTTTCGGGGAGCTGTTTTTT. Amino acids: CASSEGTIFGELFF.

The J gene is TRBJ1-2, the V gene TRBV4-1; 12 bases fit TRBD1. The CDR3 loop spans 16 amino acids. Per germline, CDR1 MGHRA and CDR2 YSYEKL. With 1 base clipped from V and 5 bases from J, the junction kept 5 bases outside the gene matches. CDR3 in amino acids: CASSQVWGQGAYGYTF. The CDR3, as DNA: TGCGCCAGCAGCCAAGTTTGGGGACAGGGGGCTTATGGCTACACCTTC.

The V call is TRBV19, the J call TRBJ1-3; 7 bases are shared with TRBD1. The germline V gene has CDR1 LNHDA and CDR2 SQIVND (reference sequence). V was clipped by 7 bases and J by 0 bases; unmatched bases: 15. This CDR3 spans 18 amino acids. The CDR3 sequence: CASNPMWATGYSGNTIYF. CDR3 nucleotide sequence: TGTGCCAGTAACCCCATGTGGGCGACAGGGTACTCTGGAAACACCATATATTTT.